This T cell receptor (beta chain) was sequenced in a study of blood T cell repertoires in COVID-19. Study-level information: From T cells, B-cell-depleted T cells, or PBMCs came the material, which was cDNA or gDNA.

Trimming stripped 5 bases from V and 5 bases from J, with 9 bases between. The CDR3 loop spans 13 amino acids. The V gene's germline CDR1 is KGHSH and CDR2 LQKENI. In the source study's methods: Amplified reference gene primers provided the basis for estimating nucleated cell counts. Generated by immunoSEQ multiplex PCR, the TCRdb table keeps only in-frame clones and is missing some. The V and J calls and the clone size are those of that table, but D and trimming were determined from the DNA. The data hold approximately 140,000 clones, with around 81% observed a single time. The TCR sequence derives from a man in his fifties or sixties with active or convalescent COVID-19. V is TRBV18 and J is TRBJ2-2, with D possibly TRBD1 on 5 matching bases. The sequenced sample consisted of peripheral blood. CDR3 DNA sequence: TGTGCCAGCTCATCTAGACAGACCGGGGAGCTGTTTTTT. This encodes CASSSRQTGELFF.